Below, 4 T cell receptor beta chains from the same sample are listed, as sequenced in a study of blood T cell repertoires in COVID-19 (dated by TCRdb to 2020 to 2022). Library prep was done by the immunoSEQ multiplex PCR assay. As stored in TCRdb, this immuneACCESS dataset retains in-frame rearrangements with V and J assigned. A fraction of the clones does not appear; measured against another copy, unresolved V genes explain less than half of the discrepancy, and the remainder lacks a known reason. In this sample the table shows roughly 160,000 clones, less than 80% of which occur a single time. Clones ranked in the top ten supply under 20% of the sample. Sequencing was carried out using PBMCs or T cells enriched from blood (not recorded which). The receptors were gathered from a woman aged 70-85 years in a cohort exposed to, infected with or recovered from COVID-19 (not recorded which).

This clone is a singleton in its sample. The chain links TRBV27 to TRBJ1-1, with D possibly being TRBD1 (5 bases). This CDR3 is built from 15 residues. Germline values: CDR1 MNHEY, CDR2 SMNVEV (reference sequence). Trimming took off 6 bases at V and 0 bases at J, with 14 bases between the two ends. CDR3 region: CASSALRGVNTEAFF. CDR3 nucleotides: TGTGCCAGCAGCGCCCTTCGGGGGGTGAACACTGAAGCTTTCTTT.

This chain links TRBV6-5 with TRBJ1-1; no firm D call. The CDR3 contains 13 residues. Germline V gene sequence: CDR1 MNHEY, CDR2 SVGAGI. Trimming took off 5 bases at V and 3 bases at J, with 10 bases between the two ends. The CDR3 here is CASSPYTYTEAFF. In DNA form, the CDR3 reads TGTGCCAGCAGTCCATACACCTACACTGAAGCTTTCTTT.

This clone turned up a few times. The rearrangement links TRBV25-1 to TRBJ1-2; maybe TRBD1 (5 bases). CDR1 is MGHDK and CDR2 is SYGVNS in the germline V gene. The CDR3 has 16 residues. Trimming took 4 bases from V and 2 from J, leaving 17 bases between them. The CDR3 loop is CASSALSEGRNYGYTF. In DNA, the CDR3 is TGTGCCAGCAGTGCCCTTTCGGAGGGGAGGAACTATGGCTACACCTTC.

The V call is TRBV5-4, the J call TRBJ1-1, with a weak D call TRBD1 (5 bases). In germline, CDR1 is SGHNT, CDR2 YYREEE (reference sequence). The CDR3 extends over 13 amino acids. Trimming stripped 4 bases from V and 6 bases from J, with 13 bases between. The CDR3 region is CASSRPGEPEAFF. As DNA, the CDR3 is TGTGCCAGCAGCCGACCGGGGGAACCTGAAGCTTTCTTT.